These T cell receptor beta chains were read from a single sample in a study of blood T cell repertoires in COVID-19. TCRdb's table, derived via immunoSEQ multiplex PCR, lists solely in-frame clones and lacks some. This table has roughly 250,000 clones, approximately 86% appearing once. Source material: peripheral blood. Every receptor here comes from a man between 60 and 70 years old who had recovered from COVID-19. The CDR3 runs from the conserved cysteine through the conserved F or W. A D gene is named only where the DNA matches it firmly. For some rows the clone size is stated as once, few or many, or as a class when expanded; others skip it.

abundance	d_gene	j_gene	v_gene	CDR3aa	CDR3nt
.	TRBD2	TRBJ2-7	TRBV28	CASSRSGGLAYEQYF	TGTGCCAGCAGCCGGAGCGGGGGGTTGGCCTACGAGCAGTACTTC
.	.	TRBJ1-5	TRBV5-4	CASSLGGPDQPQHF	TGTGCCAGCAGCTTGGGGGGGCCGGATCAGCCCCAGCATTTT
.	TRBD1	TRBJ2-7	TRBV7-9	CASSPRTGGSYEQYF	TGTGCCAGCAGCCCGAGGACAGGAGGCTCCTACGAGCAGTACTTC
once	TRBD1	TRBJ1-4	TRBV19	CASSAGTGGEKLFF	TGTGCCAGTAGTGCTGGGACAGGGGGTGAAAAACTGTTTTTT
.	TRBD1	TRBJ1-2	TRBV19	CASSILAGGALDGYTF	TGTGCCAGTAGTATACTGGCAGGGGGCGCACTGGACGGCTACACCTTC
once	TRBD2	TRBJ2-1	TRBV19	CASRGPLRGYGEQFF	TGTGCCAGTAGAGGGCCCTTGCGGGGGTACGGTGAGCAGTTCTTC
.	TRBD1	TRBJ2-2	TRBV6-6	CASGTGGANTGELFF	TGTGCCAGCGGTACAGGGGGCGCGAACACCGGGGAGCTGTTTTTT
once	TRBD1	TRBJ1-2	TRBV7-9	CASSLSGGGYGYTF	TGTGCCAGCAGCTTGTCAGGGGGAGGCTATGGCTACACCTTC
.	TRBD1	TRBJ2-2	TRBV27	CASRPPGQGYTGELFF	TGTGCCAGCAGACCCCCCGGACAGGGTTACACCGGGGAGCTGTTTTTT
.	TRBD1	TRBJ2-3	TRBV19	CASRTLGQGTDTQYF	TGTGCCAGTAGGACACTGGGACAGGGCACAGATACGCAGTATTTT
.	TRBD1	TRBJ2-1	TRBV7-6	CASSPWTGGNEQFF	TGTGCCAGCAGCCCCTGGACAGGGGGCAATGAGCAGTTCTTC
.	.	TRBJ1-2	TRBV24-1	CATSDLGQRYGYTF	TGTGCCACCAGTGATTTGGGGCAACGGTATGGCTACACCTTC
.	.	TRBJ1-3	TRBV9	CASSVQGFTGNTIYF	TGTGCCAGCAGCGTACAGGGATTTACTGGAAACACCATATATTTT
.	.	TRBJ2-3	TRBV9	CASSVEGSVADTQYF	TGTGCCAGCAGCGTAGAGGGTAGCGTCGCAGATACGCAGTATTTT
.	.	TRBJ2-3	TRBV5-1	CASSLVDTTDTQYF	TGCGCCAGCAGCTTGGTGGACACCACAGATACGCAGTATTTT
.	TRBD1	TRBJ2-6	TRBV5-6	CASSWDRAGANVLTF	TGTGCCAGCAGCTGGGACAGGGCTGGGGCCAACGTCCTGACTTTC
.	.	TRBJ2-2	TRBV3-1/TRBV3-2	CASGKAVTNTGELFF	TGTGCCAGCGGGAAAGCGGTAACGAACACCGGGGAGCTGTTTTTT
.	TRBD1	TRBJ1-1	TRBV5-1	CASSPETGGRTEAFF	TGCGCCAGCAGCCCGGAAACAGGGGGCCGGACTGAAGCTTTCTTT
.	.	TRBJ1-6	TRBV19	CASSIGSIVSYNSPLHF	TGTGCCAGTAGTATCGGTTCGATCGTATCCTATAATTCACCCCTCCACTTT
once	TRBD1	TRBJ1-1	TRBV5-1	CASSSSPTGEGTEAFF	TGCGCCAGCAGCTCCTCACCGACAGGGGAAGGAACTGAAGCTTTCTTT
.	TRBD1	TRBJ1-5	TRBV6-6	CASSYSGQMGNQPQHF	TGTGCCAGCAGTTACTCGGGACAGATGGGCAATCAGCCCCAGCATTTT
.	TRBD2	TRBJ2-1	TRBV6-5	CASSYFSSGGQNEQFF	TGTGCCAGCAGTTACTTTTCGAGCGGGGGACAAAATGAGCAGTTCTTC
.	TRBD2	TRBJ2-3	TRBV6-2/TRBV6-3	CASSTGLAASTDTQYF	TGTGCCAGCAGTACCGGACTAGCGGCTAGCACAGATACGCAGTATTTT
.	.	TRBJ1-2	TRBV6-1	CASSEAPGASNYGYTF	TGTGCCAGCAGTGAGGCCCCTGGGGCATCCAACTATGGCTACACCTTC
.	TRBD1	TRBJ2-1	TRBV6-5	CASSQQGWAYNEQFF	TGTGCCAGCAGCCAACAGGGGTGGGCCTACAATGAGCAGTTCTTC
.	.	TRBJ2-1	TRBV24-1	CATSDFSTGNEQFF	TGTGCCACCAGTGATTTCTCCACCGGGAATGAGCAGTTCTTC
.	.	TRBJ1-5	TRBV28	CATRLGEVNQPQHF	TGTGCCACCCGGTTGGGGGAGGTCAATCAGCCCCAGCATTTT
many	TRBD1	TRBJ1-6	TRBV6-5	CASRGQANSPLHF	TGTGCCAGCCGGGGACAGGCAAATTCACCCCTCCACTTT
.	.	TRBJ1-2	TRBV11-2	CASSPDRGRGFGGYTF	TGTGCCAGCAGCCCCGATCGGGGCAGGGGATTTGGCGGCTACACCTTC
.	TRBD1	TRBJ2-3	TRBV6-5	CASSEGQAGRDTQYF	TGTGCCAGCAGCGAGGGACAGGCTGGGAGAGATACGCAGTATTTT
once	.	TRBJ1-3	TRBV19	CASSTRGSSGNTIYF	TGTGCCAGTAGTACCCGGGGGTCCTCTGGAAACACCATATATTTT
few	.	TRBJ2-7	TRBV27	CASSAGNSYEQYF	TGTGCCAGCAGTGCGGGTAACTCCTACGAGCAGTACTTC
.	.	TRBJ1-6	TRBV11-2	CASSQQNNSPLHF	TGTGCCAGCAGCCAACAAAATAATTCACCCCTCCACTTT
once	TRBD1	TRBJ2-3	TRBV5-6	CASSTGQYTDTQYF	TGTGCCAGCAGCACGGGACAGTACACAGATACGCAGTATTTT
.	.	TRBJ1-2	TRBV2	CASSGRVNYGYTF	TGTGCCAGCAGTGGACGGGTCAACTATGGCTACACCTTC
.	.	TRBJ2-7	TRBV2	CASSGYSSYEQYF	TGTGCCAGCTCGGGATACAGCTCCTACGAGCAGTACTTC
.	.	TRBJ1-1	TRBV2	CASSVQGNTEAFF	TGTGCCAGCAGTGTCCAGGGGAACACTGAAGCTTTCTTT
once	.	TRBJ2-7	TRBV5-8	CASRTVSYEQYF	TGTGCCAGCAGGACAGTCTCCTACGAGCAGTACTTC
.	.	TRBJ1-5	TRBV5-6	CASSEGGSNQPQHF	TGTGCCAGCAGTGAGGGGGGGAGTAATCAGCCCCAGCATTTT
.	.	TRBJ2-3	TRBV2	CASSEAPGGYTDTQYF	TGTGCCAGCAGTGAAGCGCCGGGGGGCTACACAGATACGCAGTATTTT
.	TRBD1	TRBJ1-3	TRBV30	CAWSVISGGYSGNTIYF	TGTGCCTGGAGTGTGATTTCAGGGGGCTACTCTGGAAACACCATATATTTT
few	TRBD2	TRBJ2-2	TRBV7-2	CASSPEGRGVGGELFF	TGTGCCAGCAGCCCCGAGGGGCGGGGGGTCGGCGGGGAGCTGTTTTTT
.	.	TRBJ1-6	TRBV5-1	CASSLEQGRGRSPLHF	TGCGCCAGCAGCTTGGAACAGGGAAGGGGAAGGTCACCCCTCCACTTT
.	TRBD2	TRBJ2-4	TRBV6-1	CASSEARGENIQYF	TGTGCCAGCAGTGAAGCGCGGGGGGAAAACATTCAGTACTTC
once	.	TRBJ1-2	TRBV2	CASSDRLGGYGYTF	TGTGCCAGCAGTGATCGGCTAGGTGGCTATGGCTACACCTTC
.	.	TRBJ2-5	TRBV5-1	CASSLGQGSETQYF	TGCGCCAGCAGCTTGGGGCAGGGGAGCGAGACCCAGTACTTC
.	.	TRBJ1-5	TRBV10-3	CAISESRTPWPQHF	TGTGCCATCAGTGAGTCCAGGACTCCGTGGCCCCAGCATTTT
.	.	TRBJ2-1	TRBV24-1	CATSASPYSIHNEQFF	TGTGCCACCAGTGCGAGTCCCTACAGCATCCACAATGAGCAGTTCTTC
.	.	TRBJ2-5	TRBV11-1	CASSLQGSQETQYF	TGTGCCAGCAGCTTACAGGGTTCCCAAGAGACCCAGTACTTC
.	.	TRBJ2-7	TRBV5-1	CASSLPSYEQYF	TGCGCCAGCAGCCTACCCTCCTACGAGCAGTACTTC
few	.	TRBJ1-6	TRBV11-2	CASSTRDIDNSPLHF	TGTGCCAGCAGCACACGGGACATCGATAATTCACCCCTCCACTTT
.	.	TRBJ1-6	TRBV13	CASSVSTGVNSPLHF	TGTGCCAGCAGCGTATCGACAGGAGTTAATTCACCCCTCCACTTT
.	TRBD1	TRBJ1-2	TRBV5-1	CASSLESGGMNYGYTF	TGCGCCAGCAGCTTGGAATCAGGGGGCATGAACTATGGCTACACCTTC
.	.	TRBJ2-5	TRBV18	CASSPERPGRSETQYF	TGTGCCAGCTCACCAGAGCGGCCGGGTCGGTCGGAGACCCAGTACTTC
.	.	TRBJ2-3	TRBV5-1	CASSPDRSRDTQYF	TGCGCCAGCAGCCCAGACAGGTCGAGGGATACGCAGTATTTT
.	.	TRBJ2-7	TRBV18	CASSPLDRTYEQYF	TGTGCCAGCTCACCTCTAGACAGAACCTACGAGCAGTACTTC
.	TRBD1	TRBJ1-1	TRBV5-1	CASSWPGQGDSLNTEAFF	TGCGCCAGCAGCTGGCCGGGACAGGGGGACTCCTTGAACACTGAAGCTTTCTTT
.	TRBD1	TRBJ1-2	TRBV6-5	CASSRQGASGYTF	TGTGCCAGCAGTCGACAGGGGGCAAGTGGCTACACCTTC
.	TRBD1	TRBJ1-2	TRBV7-2	CASRRTGGISNYGYTF	TGTGCCAGCAGACGGACAGGGGGAATATCTAACTATGGCTACACCTTC